The T cell receptor (beta chain) under discussion was sequenced for a study of T-cell reconstitution after alpha-beta-depleted transplantation in children. Overall study findings and caveats: In some patients, recipient T cells and intrathymic progenitors surviving conditioning explained high day-60 diversity. Roughly two months post-transplant, alpha-beta T cells reportedly originated from several hundred graft clones that had expanded. The main origin of T-cell counts and diversity one year after transplant was newly produced T cells.

CDR1 is SEHNR, CDR2 FQNEAQ, per germline (reference sequence). V was pared by 3 bases and J by 2 bases, with 8 bases between. The CDR3 is made up of 14 amino acids. It was with unique molecular identifiers that the TCRbeta library was prepared. From the PCR reads, TCRdb called clonotypes with MiXCR, one entry per CDR3 protein. Of tens of thousands of distinct CDR3 sequences in the sample, approximately 6% were seen once. The table lists this clonotype with a few counts. Its matching antigen is unknown. This sequence originates from a female patient aged 2-15 years who had a stem cell transplant for aplastic anemia, so the T cells may come from the graft donor. The sample was PBMCs, mostly from graft donor cells, taken 60 days after TCRalphabeta/CD19-depleted stem cell transplant. The chain is built from TRBV7-9 and TRBJ2-1; unclear D gene. Here the CDR3 DNA reads TGTGCCAGCAGCTTCGCTAGGCCCTACAATGAGCAGTTCTTC. Translation gives CASSFARPYNEQFF.